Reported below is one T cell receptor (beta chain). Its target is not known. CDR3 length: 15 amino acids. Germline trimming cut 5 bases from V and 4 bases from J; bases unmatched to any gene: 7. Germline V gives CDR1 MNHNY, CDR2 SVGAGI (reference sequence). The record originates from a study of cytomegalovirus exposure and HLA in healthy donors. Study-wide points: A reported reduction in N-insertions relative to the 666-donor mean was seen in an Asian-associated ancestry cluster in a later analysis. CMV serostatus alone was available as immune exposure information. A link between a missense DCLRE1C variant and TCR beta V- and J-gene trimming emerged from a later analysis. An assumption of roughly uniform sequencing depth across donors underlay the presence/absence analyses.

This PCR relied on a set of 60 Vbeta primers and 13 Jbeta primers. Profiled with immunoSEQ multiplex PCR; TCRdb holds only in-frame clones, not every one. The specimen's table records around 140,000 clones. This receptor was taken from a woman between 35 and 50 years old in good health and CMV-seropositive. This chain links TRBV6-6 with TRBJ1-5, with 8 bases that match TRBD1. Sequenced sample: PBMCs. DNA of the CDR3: TGTGCCAGCAGTCCTCGACAGGGGCGGAATCAGCCCCAGCATTTT. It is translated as CASSPRQGRNQPQHF.